This T cell receptor beta chain was captured by sequencing in a study of neurological immune-mediated disorders. Study-level information: Of the 35 or so patients with multiple sclerosis, 31 had relapsing-remitting MS, whereas the remaining 3 had secondary progressive MS. Notes on the study in general: Among 34 multiple sclerosis patients, 18 had repertoires that phylogenetic grouping placed in one related-CDR3 cluster, a possible signature.

The V end was cut by 8 bases, the J end by 0 bases, with 15 bases between. Germline values: CDR1 SGHVS, CDR2 FQNEAQ. The CDR3 runs to 15 residues. Many counts were recorded for this clonotype. Antigen specificity is unknown. TCRdb passed the 5' RACE reads through MiXCR, listing each CDR3 protein once. The data contain some 76,000 distinct CDR3 sequences, approximately 3.4% of them seen just once; the ten biggest clones take up roughly 5.2%. The sequence derives from a woman aged 45 to 65 with multiple sclerosis. Input material: PBMCs. The chain uses TRBV7-8 and TRBJ2-3; a possible D gene is TRBD2 (6 bases). The CDR3 bases are TGTGCCAGCGCGCCTAGTGGGGGGAGCACAGATACGCAGTATTTT. Translated: CASAPSGGSTDTQYF.